Each of the 26 T cell receptor beta chains below was sequenced from the same sample in a study of T cell responses to AZD1222 COVID-19 vaccine. The method was immunoSEQ multiplex PCR; TCRdb's version includes in-frame clones alone and lacks a portion of them. The table has more than 95,000 clones, 88% seen once. The specimen comprised peripheral blood, sampled on day 0 of AZD1222 vaccination. Receptors originate from an adult in good health.

The chain recombines TRBV12-3 or TRBV12-4 with TRBJ1-1, with D perhaps TRBD1 (6 bases). This CDR3 region has 13 residues. With 7 bases removed from V and 0 bases from J, the gap between germline ends came to 9 bases. CDR3 coding DNA: TGTGCCAGCACAGGACAGATGAACACTGAAGCTTTCTTT. Amino acid sequence: CASTGQMNTEAFF.

The chain carries TRBV27 and TRBJ1-2, with TRBD1 matching 9 bases. Trimming cost V 5 bases and J 7 bases; bases outside gene matches: 5. Germline CDR1 reads MNHEY; CDR2 reads SMNVEV (reference sequence). This CDR3 has 13 amino acids. CDR3 coding DNA: TGTGCCAGCAGTGAACAGGGGGCGATTGGCTACACCTTC. Amino acid sequence: CASSEQGAIGYTF.

The J gene is TRBJ1-2, the V gene TRBV24-1, with 9 nucleotides matching TRBD1. Germline V gene lookup returns CDR1 KGHDR and CDR2 SFDVKD. This CDR3 spans 15 amino acids. The junction had 8 bases not matched to a gene; V was cut back by 3 bases and J by 7 bases. CDR3 bases: TGTGCCACCAGTGATGCCGGGACAGGGTTGGGTGGCTACACCTTC. It translates to CATSDAGTGLGGYTF.

The chain has TRBV7-2 and TRBJ2-3, with D possibly being TRBD1 (7 bases). Trimming shortened V by 6 bases and J by 3 bases, and 10 bases separated the two germline ends. CDR1 SGHTA and CDR2 FQGNSA come from the germline V gene. The CDR3 has 13 residues. CDR3 sequence reads: CASRQGGTDTQYF. The CDR3 DNA reads TGTGCCAGCAGGCAGGGGGGAACAGATACGCAGTATTTT. Combining the CDR3 with reference TRBV7-2 and TRBJ2-3 gives the whole variable domain GAGVSQSPSNKVTEKGKDVELRCDPISGHTALYWYRQSLGQGLEFLIYFQGNSAPDKSGLPSDRFSAERTGGSVSTLTIQRTQQEDSAVYLCASRQGGTDTQYFGPGTRLTVL.

This clone was observed a single time. The chain links TRBV19 to TRBJ1-2; 8 positions match TRBD1. Germline V lookup: CDR1 LNHDA, CDR2 SQIVND (reference sequence). V shed 6 bases, J shed 4 bases, and the junction held 4 bases outside the gene matches. The CDR3 loop spans 13 amino acids. CDR3 amino acids: CASRDRGGYGYTF. CDR3 in DNA: TGTGCCAGTAGAGACAGGGGAGGCTATGGCTACACCTTC.

As concerns this clone: A read error may account for a junction end that differs from germline. The chain has TRBV19 and TRBJ1-4; D gene unclear. Per germline, CDR1 LNHDA and CDR2 SQIVND (reference sequence). This CDR3 comprises 13 residues. The CDR3 coding sequence is TGTGCCAGTAGTCTAGAGGGCCGGGAAAAACTGTTTTTT. Encoded protein: CASSLEGREKLFF.

The rearrangement links TRBV6-2 or TRBV6-3 to TRBJ2-7, with 10 bases matching TRBD1. V shed 5 bases, J shed 5 bases, and the junction held 9 bases outside the gene matches. The germline V gene has CDR1 MNHEY and CDR2 SVGEGT. The CDR3 has 15 amino acids. Here the CDR3 DNA reads TGTGCCAGCAGTCCCCCCGGGACAGGGGACCACGAGCAGTACTTC. It is translated as CASSPPGTGDHEQYF.

V is TRBV6-2 or TRBV6-3 and J is TRBJ2-3; 11 nucleotides align to TRBD2. CDR1 and CDR2 (germline): MNHEY, SVGEGT. Unmatched junction bases numbered 7, after V lost 4 bases and J lost 7 bases. The CDR3 runs 15 residues. The chain's CDR3 is CASSFTSGGTNTQYF. The CDR3 coding sequence is TGTGCCAGCAGTTTTACTAGCGGGGGTACAAATACGCAGTATTTT.

The J gene is TRBJ1-5, the V gene TRBV5-6; no definite D call. Trimming removed 2 bases at V and 4 bases at J, with 4 bases between. Germline CDR1 SGHDT, CDR2 YYEEEE. This CDR3 has 12 amino acids. Here the CDR3 reads CASSFQNQPQHF. The DNA of the CDR3 is TGTGCCAGCAGCTTCCAGAATCAGCCCCAGCATTTT. The whole variable domain, filled in from reference TRBV5-6 and TRBJ1-5, reads DAGVTQSPTHLIKTRGQQVTLRCSPKSGHDTVSWYQQALGQGPQFIFQYYEEEERQRGNFPDRFSGHQFPNYSSELNVNALLLGDSALYLCASSFQNQPQHFGDGTRLSIL.

This chain uses TRBV2 with TRBJ1-1, with D unresolved. Germline assignment: CDR1 SNHLY and CDR2 FYNNEI. The CDR3 is 13 residues long. The ends were cut back, 11 bases at V and 3 bases at J, with 16 bases in the middle. The CDR3 coding sequence is TGTGCCGGGCTTAAGGAGTGGGACACTGAAGCTTTCTTT. Encoded protein: CAGLKEWDTEAFF.

The genes are TRBV10-2 and TRBJ1-1; 7 nucleotides line up with TRBD1. There are 14 residues in the CDR3. V was clipped by 5 bases and J by 3 bases; unmatched bases: 6. Per the germline V gene, CDR1 is WSHSY and CDR2 is SAAADI. The CDR3 DNA follows: TGCGCCAGCAGTCTGACAGGGTTGGACACTGAAGCTTTCTTT. Amino acids: CASSLTGLDTEAFF.

This rearrangement joins TRBV7-6 to TRBJ1-5; no definite D call. V lost 3 bases and J lost 2, with 8 bases in between. This CDR3 comprises 14 residues. The V gene's germline CDR1 is SGHVS and CDR2 FNYEAQ. The CDR3 region has the DNA TGTGCCAGCAGCTTCGGGGAAGGCAATCAGCCCCAGCATTTT. The encoded protein is CASSFGEGNQPQHF.

The chain links TRBV12-3 or TRBV12-4 to TRBJ1-3; D not certain. The CDR3 extends over 13 amino acids. The ends were cut back, 2 bases at V and 4 bases at J, with 6 bases in the middle. CDR3 region: CASSLRGGNTIYF. CDR3 DNA: TGTGCCAGCAGTTTACGGGGAGGAAACACCATATATTTT.

The chain joins TRBV11-2 to TRBJ1-2; tentatively, D is TRBD1 (5 bases). Per germline, CDR1 SGHAT and CDR2 FQNNGV. Trimming stripped 4 bases from V and 4 bases from J, with 13 bases between. The CDR3 length is 14 residues. The CDR3 DNA is TGTGCCAGCAGCTCAGGGTCCTTAGGCTATGGCTACACCTTC. The encoded protein is CASSSGSLGYGYTF.

This clone turned up a few times. The rearrangement joins TRBV12-3 or TRBV12-4 to TRBJ1-1; the D gene is possibly TRBD1 (5 bases). The CDR3 length is 13 residues. Trimming cost V 6 bases and J 5 bases, with 13 bases left between them. The chain's CDR3 is CASRSGLITEAFF. The CDR3, as DNA: TGTGCCAGCAGGTCAGGGCTGATAACTGAAGCTTTCTTT.

The genes are TRBV3-1 (or the pseudogene TRBV3-2) and TRBJ2-1, with 12 bases lining up with TRBD2. Germline assignment: CDR1 LGHDT and CDR2 YNNKEL (reference sequence). The CDR3 length is 15 residues. The V and J ends lost 0 bases and 12 bases, in that order; junction bases with no gene match: 6. CDR3 coding DNA: TGTGCCAGCAGCCAAGAAACTAGCGGGAGGTCGGTGCAGTTCTTC. This gives the protein CASSQETSGRSVQFF.

The chain carries TRBV7-9 and TRBJ1-3, with D uncertain. The CDR3 contains 15 residues. The V gene lost 0 bases and the J gene lost 2 bases, with 8 bases spanning the gap. Germline assignment: CDR1 SEHNR and CDR2 FQNEAQ (reference sequence). Here the CDR3 reads CASSLAMGTGNTIYF. CDR3 coding DNA: TGTGCCAGCAGCTTAGCTATGGGAACTGGAAACACCATATATTTT. Supplemented by reference TRBV7-9 and TRBJ1-3, the full variable domain reads DTGVSQNPRHKITKRGQNVTFRCDPISEHNRLYWYRQTLGQGPEFLTYFQNEAQLEKSRLLSDRFSAERPKGSFSTLEIQRTEQGDSAMYLCASSLAMGTGNTIYFGEGSWLTVV.

V gene TRBV18 combines with J gene TRBJ1-2, with 10 nucleotides matching TRBD1. Germline assignment: CDR1 KGHSH and CDR2 LQKENI. This CDR3 is built from 15 residues. The trim removed 6 bases at V and 1 base at J, leaving 5 bases unmatched. Here the CDR3 reads CASSGGQGVNYGYTF. CDR3 bases: TGTGCCAGCTCCGGCGGACAGGGGGTTAACTATGGCTACACCTTC.

The chain combines TRBV27 with TRBJ2-2; D may be TRBD2 (7 bases). Trimming pared 5 bases from V and 6 bases from J, leaving 16 bases between. The CDR3 is made up of 15 amino acids. Germline lookup yields CDR1 MNHEY and CDR2 SMNVEV (reference sequence). The CDR3 region has the DNA TGTGCCAGCAGTCTCGGGATAGGGGGGGCCGGGGAGCTGTTTTTT. Translating gives CASSLGIGGAGELFF.

The chain couples TRBV18 to TRBJ1-1, with D uncertain. Trimming removed 5 bases from V and 6 bases from J, with 16 bases in between. Germline assignment: CDR1 KGHSH and CDR2 LQKENI. This CDR3 has 14 residues. CDR3 nucleotide sequence: TGTGCCAGCTCATCTCGATCCTTTGACGCTGAAGCTTTCTTT. Translating it yields CASSSRSFDAEAFF.

The DNA of the CDR3 is TGTGCCAGCAGAACATTTGGGGGAAACACCATATATTTT. This codes for CASRTFGGNTIYF. The rearrangement uses TRBV6-5 and TRBJ1-3; D unresolved. The CDR3 runs to 13 residues. CDR1 is MNHEY, CDR2 SVGAGI, per germline. Trimming left V 6 bases short and J 4 bases short, with 10 bases between.

The rearrangement links TRBV19 to TRBJ1-5, with 7 bases lining up with TRBD1. With V trimmed by 7 bases and J by 6 bases, 6 bases remained unmatched. Germline-derived CDR1 and CDR2 are LNHDA and SQIVND (reference sequence). The CDR3 is 13 residues long. CDR3 bases: TGTGCCAGTACCCCGACAGGGATTCAGCCCCAGCATTTT. The encoded protein is CASTPTGIQPQHF.

The chain is built from TRBV19 and TRBJ2-7, with D perhaps TRBD1 (5 bases). The germline V gene encodes CDR1 LNHDA and CDR2 SQIVND (reference sequence). The CDR3 is 14 amino acids. Trimming shortened V by 3 bases and J by 4 bases, and 13 bases separated the two germline ends. CDR3 region: CASSISLGAYEQYF. The CDR3 region has the DNA TGTGCCAGTAGTATTTCCCTTGGGGCGTACGAGCAGTACTTC.

The V and J genes are TRBV10-1 and TRBJ2-2; D gene unclear. The CDR3 is made up of 14 amino acids. Germline V gene data show CDR1 as WNHNN and CDR2 as SYGVQD (reference sequence). V lost 3 bases and J 5 bases, leaving 10 bases between the germline ends. DNA for the CDR3: TGCGCCAGCAGTGATGGGGTTAAAACCGGGGAGCTGTTTTTT. It yields the protein CASSDGVKTGELFF.

V and J are TRBV19 and TRBJ1-2; a weak D match, TRBD1 (5 bases). The CDR3 has 14 residues. Germline lookup yields CDR1 LNHDA and CDR2 SQIVND (reference sequence). V gave up 3 bases and J gave up 2 bases, with 10 bases separating them. The CDR3 DNA is TGTGCCAGTAGTATCGGAGACAGAAACTATGGCTACACCTTC. This encodes CASSIGDRNYGYTF.

The chain uses TRBV18 and TRBJ1-2; D call uncertain. The CDR3 is 12 amino acids. CDR1 and CDR2 (germline): KGHSH, LQKENI. The V end lost 5 bases, the J end lost 4 bases, and 8 bases lay between the germline ends. The CDR3 region is CASSDGIYGYTF. The CDR3 DNA reads TGTGCCAGCTCAGACGGTATCTATGGCTACACCTTC.